This passage covers 21 T cell receptor beta chains from one sample sequenced in a study of CD4+ T cells in melanoma (dated by TCRdb to 2021 to 2024). Libraries were built with the immunoSEQ multiplex PCR assay. TCRdb provides this immuneACCESS table in a form limited to in-frame rearrangements. Some clones are lacking; in checked studies, under half of them reflect an unresolved V gene, and why the rest are absent is not known. The sample table contains some 110,000 clones; only one count was recorded for approximately 90% of them. The top ten clonotypes cover about 3.5% of the sample. The sequencing sample was made of peripheral blood. These receptors all stem from a human donor with melanoma.

The sample holds one count of this clone. The V and J genes are TRBV19 and TRBJ2-7; D possibly corresponds to TRBD2 (5 bases). The CDR3 extends over 13 amino acids. V was pared by 1 base and J by 7 bases, with 11 bases between. Germline-derived CDR1 and CDR2 are LNHDA and SQIVND (reference sequence). The CDR3 is CASSIGGLGEQYF. As DNA, the CDR3 is TGTGCCAGTAGTATAGGAGGACTGGGGGAGCAGTACTTC.

V is TRBV4-2 and J is TRBJ2-5; TRBD2 matches at 7 bases. The ends lost 1 base at V and 2 bases at J; junction bases unmatched: 4. Germline CDR1 is LGHNA and CDR2 is YNFKEQ. The CDR3 spans 15 residues. The CDR3 region has the DNA TGTGCCAGCAGCCAAGTCCACGGGAGGCAAGAGACCCAGTACTTC. Protein: CASSQVHGRQETQYF.

The rearrangement joins TRBV4-1 to TRBJ1-2; 8 bases line up with TRBD1. V lost 4 bases and J lost 8; bases outside the gene matches: 9. Per germline, CDR1 MGHRA and CDR2 YSYEKL. CDR3 size: 14 residues. The CDR3 region is CASSPLGQAGGYTF. The DNA of the CDR3 is TGCGCCAGCAGCCCGCTGGGACAGGCTGGGGGCTACACCTTC.

This sequence joins TRBV11-3 and TRBJ1-1, with a possible D match to TRBD1 (5 bases). The CDR3 has 13 amino acids. Germline V gives CDR1 SGHNT, CDR2 YENEEA. Trimming stripped 5 bases from V and 6 bases from J, with 13 bases between. CDR3 bases: TGTGCCAGCAGCCCGCAAAGAGGGGCTGAAGCTTTCTTT. Amino acids: CASSPQRGAEAFF.

The V and J genes are TRBV6-6 and TRBJ1-4; the D gene is possibly TRBD1 (6 bases). The CDR3 length is 15 residues. Germline V gene data show CDR1 as MNHNY and CDR2 as SVGAGI (reference sequence). V was pared by 0 bases and J by 4 bases, with 9 bases between. CDR3 in DNA: TGTGCCAGCAGTTACTCTCGGGGGCTTAATGAAAAACTGTTTTTT. It encodes CASSYSRGLNEKLFF.

The CDR3, as DNA: TGTGCCAGCAGCTTGTTGGGACTAGCGGCCGATACGCAGTATTTT. It codes for CASSLLGLAADTQYF. This sequence joins TRBV7-3 and TRBJ2-3; 11 nucleotides agree with TRBD2. Germline CDR1 is SGHTA and CDR2 is FQGTGA. Unmatched junction bases numbered 5, after V lost 3 bases and J lost 6 bases. CDR3 length: 15 residues.

The V gene is TRBV28, the J gene TRBJ1-1; D ambiguous. The CDR3 has 16 amino acids. The V gene's germline CDR1 is MDHEN and CDR2 SYDVKM. The V end was cut by 5 bases, the J end by 2 bases, with 18 bases between. DNA of the CDR3: TGTGCCAGCAGTCGCCCAGTTGCGGGTACTAACACTGAAGCTTTCTTT. Encoded protein: CASSRPVAGTNTEAFF.

The chain uses TRBV6-4 and TRBJ2-1, with D possibly TRBD2 on 7 matching bases. This CDR3 is built from 16 residues. The V end was cut by 2 bases, the J end by 4 bases, with 15 bases between. Germline assignment: CDR1 MRHNA and CDR2 SNTAGT. The CDR3 coding sequence is TGTGCCAGCAGTGACCGGAGGGGGGGTAGGTACAATGAGCAGTTCTTC. Protein sequence: CASSDRRGGRYNEQFF.

This clone was seen a handful of times. The V call is TRBV6-5, the J call TRBJ1-6; TRBD1 matches at 7 bases. Germline CDR1 is MNHEY and CDR2 is SVGAGI. Trimming at V came to 2 bases and at J to 10 bases, leaving 5 bases not matched to a gene. The CDR3 has 14 residues. The chain's CDR3 is CASSYQGGYSPLHF. The CDR3 nucleotides are TGTGCCAGCAGTTACCAGGGGGGATACTCACCCCTCCACTTT.

This clone showed up just once. The chain couples TRBV2 to TRBJ2-5; weak D call: TRBD2 (9 bases). Trimming stripped 11 bases from V and 2 bases from J, with 18 bases between. CDR1 and CDR2 from the germline V gene are SNHLY and FYNNEI. This CDR3 is 14 amino acids long. The CDR3, as DNA: TGTGCCTACCTAGCGGGACAGGCACAAGAGACCCAGTACTTC. It encodes CAYLAGQAQETQYF.

This clone was seen a single time. The chain employs TRBV5-4 and TRBJ2-2; D is unresolved. This CDR3 comprises 13 residues. V gave up 3 bases and J gave up 6 bases, with 9 bases separating them. From germline, CDR1 is SGHNT and CDR2 YYREEE (reference sequence). CDR3 DNA sequence: TGTGCCAGCAGCTCGTTTCCGGCCGGGGAGCTGTTTTTT. Translation: CASSSFPAGELFF.

The chain carries TRBV30 and TRBJ1-6; no definite D call. Trimming took off 4 bases at V and 6 bases at J, with 10 bases between the two ends. CDR3 length: 13 residues. Germline V lookup: CDR1 GTSNPN, CDR2 SVGIG (reference sequence). The CDR3 DNA is TGTGCCTGGAAACGGGAGCTTAATTCACCCCTCCACTTT. Residues: CAWKRELNSPLHF.

V usage is TRBV28 and J usage is TRBJ1-6, with TRBD1 matching over 11 bases. Germline V lookup: CDR1 MDHEN, CDR2 SYDVKM. The CDR3 has 14 residues. The CDR3 coding sequence is TGTGCTAGTTGGGACAGGGGGATTAATTCACCCCTCCACTTT. This translates into CASWDRGINSPLHF.

The rearrangement links TRBV19 to TRBJ1-1, with D tentatively TRBD1 (5 bases). Trimming shortened V by 5 bases and J by 4 bases, and 17 bases separated the two germline ends. CDR3 size: 15 residues. Germline V CDR1 and CDR2: LNHDA, SQIVND (reference sequence). The CDR3 loop is CASSPTGEVRTEAFF. Written as DNA, the CDR3 is TGTGCCAGTAGTCCAACGGGGGAGGTACGCACTGAAGCTTTCTTT.

This chain links TRBV5-1 with TRBJ2-3; D call uncertain. From germline, CDR1 is SGHRS and CDR2 YFSETQ. Trimming took 0 bases from V and 1 from J, leaving 9 bases between them. The CDR3 is 15 residues long. CDR3 sequence: CASSLVRVRTDTQYF. CDR3 nucleotides: TGCGCCAGCAGCTTGGTTAGGGTCCGCACAGATACGCAGTATTTT.

The chain carries TRBV19 and TRBJ1-2; 7 positions match TRBD1. V lost 5 bases to trimming and J lost 6 bases; unmatched junction nucleotides: 12. The V gene's germline CDR1 is LNHDA and CDR2 SQIVND (reference sequence). The CDR3 length is 15 residues. The CDR3 spells CASSPESGRGDGYTF. The CDR3 bases are TGTGCCAGTAGTCCCGAATCGGGCAGGGGGGATGGCTACACCTTC.

The table lists this clone with a few counts. The chain is built from TRBV5-1 and TRBJ1-2; no reliable D call. V lost 1 base, J lost 1 base, and 11 bases lay in between. The CDR3 totals 15 residues. From germline, CDR1 is SGHRS and CDR2 YFSETQ. This CDR3 is CASSLTDIFNYGYTF. CDR3 coding DNA: TGCGCCAGCAGCTTGACCGATATCTTTAACTATGGCTACACCTTC. The complete variable domain, with remaining parts taken from reference TRBV5-1 and TRBJ1-2, reads KAGVTQTPRYLIKTRGQQVTLSCSPISGHRSVSWYQQTPGQGLQFLFEYFSETQRNKGNFPGRFSGRQFSNSRSEMNVSTLELGDSALYLCASSLTDIFNYGYTFGSGTRLTVV.

The J gene is TRBJ1-1, the V gene TRBV28, with D hard to call. Deletions cut 7 bases from V and 6 bases from J, with 15 bases between. The CDR3 runs to 13 residues. Germline assignment: CDR1 MDHEN and CDR2 SYDVKM. CDR3 coding DNA: TGTGCCAGCACCGCTACGTATATCCCTGAAGCTTTCTTT. Its translation: CASTATYIPEAFF. Drawing the rest from reference TRBV28 and TRBJ1-1, the complete variable domain is DVKVTQSSRYLVKRTGEKVFLECVQDMDHENMFWYRQDPGLGLRLIYFSYDVKMKEKGDIPEGYSVSREKKERFSLILESASTNQTSMYLCASTATYIPEAFFGQGTRLTVV.

The chain combines TRBV7-2 with TRBJ2-1; D remains ambiguous. V was trimmed by 1 base and J by 3 bases, leaving 10 bases between them. Germline-derived CDR1 and CDR2 are SGHTA and FQGNSA. CDR3 size: 15 residues. CDR3 in amino acids: CASSLEAAIYNEQFF. DNA of the CDR3: TGTGCCAGCAGCTTAGAGGCTGCAATCTACAATGAGCAGTTCTTC.

V and J are TRBV7-2 and TRBJ2-5, with 12 bases fitting TRBD2. The V and J ends lost 8 bases and 2 bases, in that order; junction bases with no gene match: 3. This CDR3 has 14 residues. Germline assignment: CDR1 SGHTA and CDR2 FQGNSA. The CDR3: CASAGTSGQETQYF. The CDR3 DNA sequence: TGTGCCAGCGCCGGGACTAGCGGGCAAGAGACCCAGTACTTC.

V usage is TRBV5-1 and J usage is TRBJ2-1; possibly TRBD2 for D (5 bases). Looked up from germline, CDR1 is SGHRS and CDR2 is YFSETQ. The CDR3 has 15 residues. The germline V and J ends were trimmed by 5 bases and 0 bases, with 12 bases remaining between them. DNA for the CDR3: TGCGCCAGCAGGGAACGGGGTTACTCCTACAATGAGCAGTTCTTC. Translation: CASRERGYSYNEQFF.